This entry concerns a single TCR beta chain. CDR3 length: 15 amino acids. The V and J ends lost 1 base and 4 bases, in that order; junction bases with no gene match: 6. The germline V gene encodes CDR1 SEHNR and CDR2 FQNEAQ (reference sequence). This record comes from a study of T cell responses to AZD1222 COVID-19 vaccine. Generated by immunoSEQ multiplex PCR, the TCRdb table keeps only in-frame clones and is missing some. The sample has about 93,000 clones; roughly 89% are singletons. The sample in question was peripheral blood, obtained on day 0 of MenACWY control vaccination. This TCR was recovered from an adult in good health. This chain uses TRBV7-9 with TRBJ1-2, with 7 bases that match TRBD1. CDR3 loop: CASSLDRGTSYGYTF. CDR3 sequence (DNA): TGTGCCAGCAGCTTAGACAGGGGAACGAGCTATGGCTACACCTTC.